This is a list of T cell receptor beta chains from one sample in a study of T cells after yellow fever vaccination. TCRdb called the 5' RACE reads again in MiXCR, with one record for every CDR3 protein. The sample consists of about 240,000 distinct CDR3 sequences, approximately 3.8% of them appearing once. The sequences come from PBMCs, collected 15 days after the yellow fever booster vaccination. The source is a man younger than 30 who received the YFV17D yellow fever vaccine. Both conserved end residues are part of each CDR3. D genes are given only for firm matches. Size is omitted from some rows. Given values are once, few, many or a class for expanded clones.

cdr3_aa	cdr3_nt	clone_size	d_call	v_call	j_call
CASSSGNYGYTF	TGTGCCAGCAGCTCAGGGAACTATGGCTACACCTTC	many	NA	TRBV7-6	TRBJ1-2
CASSSDRGPVTEAFF	TGTGCCAGCAGTTCGGACAGGGGGCCGGTCACTGAAGCTTTCTTT	many	TRBD1	TRBV6-6	TRBJ1-1
CASSVGEMETQYF	TGCGCCAGCAGTGTCGGGGAGATGGAGACCCAGTACTTC	many	NA	TRBV10-2	TRBJ2-5
CASSHRTVNTEAFF	TGTGCCAGCAGCCACCGGACAGTGAACACTGAAGCTTTCTTT	NA	NA	TRBV12-3/TRBV12-4	TRBJ1-1
CASSRGGGPRNTIYF	TGTGCCAGCAGTAGGGGCGGGGGTCCACGAAACACCATATATTTT	NA	NA	TRBV6-5	TRBJ1-3
CASRRNGGGQETQYF	TGCGCCAGCAGAAGGAACGGGGGGGGCCAAGAGACCCAGTACTTC	many	TRBD2	TRBV5-1	TRBJ2-5
CASSTGTSGYANTGELFF	TGTGCCAGCAGCACCGGGACTAGCGGGTACGCGAACACCGGGGAGCTGTTTTTT	many	TRBD2	TRBV7-9	TRBJ2-2
CASSIEPPGGYTF	TGCGCCAGCAGTATAGAACCGCCCGGTGGCTACACCTTC	many	NA	TRBV5-1	TRBJ1-2
CASSPSYEQYF	TGTGCCAGCAGCCCCTCCTACGAGCAGTACTTC	many	NA	TRBV6-2/TRBV6-3	TRBJ2-7
CATSRVDSWDTEAFF	TGTGCCACCAGCAGAGTGGATTCCTGGGACACTGAAGCTTTCTTT	many	NA	TRBV15	TRBJ1-1
CASSQDLAGGVNTGELFF	TGCGCCAGCAGCCAAGATCTAGCCGGGGGCGTAAACACCGGGGAGCTGTTTTTT	many	NA	TRBV4-3	TRBJ2-2
CASLGEPGPYGYTF	TGCGCCAGCTTGGGGGAGCCGGGGCCCTATGGCTACACCTTC	many	NA	TRBV5-1	TRBJ1-2
CASSPTGREAFF	TGTGCCAGCAGCCCGACAGGGAGAGAAGCTTTCTTT	many	TRBD1	TRBV7-2	TRBJ1-1
CASNLRDRDIQYF	TGTGCCAGCAACTTACGTGATAGGGACATTCAGTACTTC	many	NA	TRBV5-6	TRBJ2-4